One and the same sample provided the 8 T cell receptor beta chains below, sequenced in a study of blood T cell repertoires in COVID-19. Assay: immunoSEQ multiplex PCR; the TCRdb copy retains only in-frame clones and omits some. The sample gives 90,000 to 120,000 clones, 85% to 95% of which show up once; 1% to 1.5% is in the top ten. The specimen was peripheral blood. Receptor source: a woman aged 25 to 39 with acute or convalescent COVID-19.

The V gene is TRBV18, the J gene TRBJ1-2; D is undetermined. The CDR3 covers 15 residues. V lost 3 bases and J lost 6, with 17 bases in between. Germline V lookup: CDR1 KGHSH, CDR2 LQKENI. The CDR3 loop reads CASSPGSSGDDGYTF. CDR3 bases: TGTGCCAGCTCACCTGGTAGTTCAGGTGACGATGGCTACACCTTC.

The rearrangement joins TRBV30 to TRBJ1-1, with D possibly being TRBD1 (5 bases). CDR1 and CDR2 (germline): GTSNPN, SVGIG (reference sequence). The CDR3 length is 13 residues. The V end lost 4 bases, the J end lost 11 bases, and 20 bases lay between the germline ends. This CDR3 reads CAWMSSGLGWAFF. CDR3 sequence (DNA): TGTGCCTGGATGTCGTCAGGGTTGGGGTGGGCTTTCTTT.

This clone came up once. The chain employs TRBV6-1 and TRBJ1-3; D ambiguous. Germline V gene lookup returns CDR1 MNHNS and CDR2 SASEGT. Trimming took 7 bases from V and 9 from J, leaving 16 bases between them. There are 13 residues in the CDR3. DNA of the CDR3: TGTGCCAGCAAACTGACGGGTGTGGGCACCATATATTTT. This codes for CASKLTGVGTIYF.

This CDR3 is CASSLGQNNSPLHF. The CDR3 DNA follows: TGTGCCAGCAGCCTAGGACAGAATAATTCACCCCTCCACTTT. The chain has TRBV7-2 and TRBJ1-6; possibly TRBD1 for D (6 bases). Deletions cut 5 bases from V and 5 bases from J, with 10 bases between. Germline lookup yields CDR1 SGHTA and CDR2 FQGNSA. The CDR3 loop spans 14 amino acids.

V usage is TRBV7-2 and J usage is TRBJ1-2, with 9 bases fitting TRBD1. Germline V gives CDR1 SGHTA, CDR2 FQGNSA. V trimming: 4 bases; J trimming: 4 bases; junction bases outside the gene matches: 4. This CDR3 is 14 amino acids long. CDR3 sequence (DNA): TGTGCCAGCAGCTCCTACAGGGGGCCCTATGGCTACACCTTC. It codes for CASSSYRGPYGYTF.

The rearrangement joins TRBV10-3 to TRBJ1-1; 11 positions agree with TRBD1. V lost 9 bases and J lost 5; bases outside the gene matches: 11. There are 15 residues in the CDR3. CDR1 ENHRY and CDR2 SYGVKD come from the germline V gene. DNA of the CDR3: TGTGCCATAACCCGGACGGGACAGGGGGAGACTGAAGCTTTCTTT. Its protein is CAITRTGQGETEAFF.

This sequence joins TRBV19 and TRBJ1-5; D not certain. CDR1 and CDR2 from the germline V gene are LNHDA and SQIVND (reference sequence). The CDR3 has 17 amino acids. V lost 7 bases and J 2 bases, leaving 21 bases between the germline ends. For the CDR3, the DNA is TGTGCCAGTACCAAAATTGGGCAGTCGGATGGCAATCAGCCCCAGCATTTT. Amino acid sequence: CASTKIGQSDGNQPQHF.

J is TRBJ2-2 and V is TRBV7-9, with D perhaps matching TRBD2 (6 bases). The germline V gene encodes CDR1 SEHNR and CDR2 FQNEAQ (reference sequence). The ends were cut back, 1 base at V and 7 bases at J, with 16 bases in the middle. This CDR3 has 16 amino acids. The CDR3, as DNA: TGTGCCAGCAGCTTAGGTGGGACTCTTCTTTTCGGGGAGCTGTTTTTT. Translating gives CASSLGGTLLFGELFF.